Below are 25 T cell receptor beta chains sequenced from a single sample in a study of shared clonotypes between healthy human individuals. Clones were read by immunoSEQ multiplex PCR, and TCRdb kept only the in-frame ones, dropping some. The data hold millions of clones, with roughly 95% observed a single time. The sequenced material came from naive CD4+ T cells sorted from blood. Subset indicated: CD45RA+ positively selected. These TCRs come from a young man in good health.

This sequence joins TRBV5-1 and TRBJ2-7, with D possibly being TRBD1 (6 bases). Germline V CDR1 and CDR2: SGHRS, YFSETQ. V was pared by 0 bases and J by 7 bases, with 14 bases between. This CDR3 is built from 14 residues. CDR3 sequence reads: CASSLGTGSGEQYF. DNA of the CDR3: TGCGCCAGCAGCTTGGGAACAGGGTCCGGAGAGCAGTACTTC.

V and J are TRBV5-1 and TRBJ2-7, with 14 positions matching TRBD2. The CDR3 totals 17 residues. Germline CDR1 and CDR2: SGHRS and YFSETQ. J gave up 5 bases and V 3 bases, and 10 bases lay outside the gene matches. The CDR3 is CASSYGLAGGAVDEQYF. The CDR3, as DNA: TGCGCCAGCAGCTATGGACTAGCGGGAGGCGCGGTGGACGAGCAGTACTTC.

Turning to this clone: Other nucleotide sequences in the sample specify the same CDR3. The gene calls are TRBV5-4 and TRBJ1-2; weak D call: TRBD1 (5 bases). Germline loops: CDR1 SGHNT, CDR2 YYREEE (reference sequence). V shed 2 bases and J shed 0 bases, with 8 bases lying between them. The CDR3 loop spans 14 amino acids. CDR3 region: CASSLGVANYGYTF. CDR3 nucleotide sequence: TGTGCCAGCAGCTTAGGGGTAGCTAACTATGGCTACACCTTC.

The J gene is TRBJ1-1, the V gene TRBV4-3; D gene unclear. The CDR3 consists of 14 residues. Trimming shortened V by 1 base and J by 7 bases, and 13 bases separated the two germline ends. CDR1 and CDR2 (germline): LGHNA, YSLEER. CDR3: CASSQAPTRSEAFF. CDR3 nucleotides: TGCGCCAGCAGCCAAGCTCCGACCCGAAGTGAAGCTTTCTTT.

CDR3 in DNA: TGTGCCAGCAGTTCTCCGACAGGCCCTCTGGATAATTCACCCCTCCACTTT. Its protein product is CASSSPTGPLDNSPLHF. This chain connects TRBV27 to TRBJ1-6; D might be TRBD1 (6 bases). V lost 4 bases, J lost 5 bases, and 18 bases lay in between. This CDR3 spans 17 amino acids. Germline V CDR1 and CDR2: MNHEY, SMNVEV (reference sequence).

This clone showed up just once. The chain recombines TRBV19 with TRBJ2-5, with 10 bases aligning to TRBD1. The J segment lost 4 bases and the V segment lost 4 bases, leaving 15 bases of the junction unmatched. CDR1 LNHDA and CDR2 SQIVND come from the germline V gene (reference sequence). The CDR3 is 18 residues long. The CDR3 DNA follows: TGTGCCAGTAGTAAAAGACAGGGGGCGTTGTTGGGAGGAGAGACCCAGTACTTC. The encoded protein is CASSKRQGALLGGETQYF.

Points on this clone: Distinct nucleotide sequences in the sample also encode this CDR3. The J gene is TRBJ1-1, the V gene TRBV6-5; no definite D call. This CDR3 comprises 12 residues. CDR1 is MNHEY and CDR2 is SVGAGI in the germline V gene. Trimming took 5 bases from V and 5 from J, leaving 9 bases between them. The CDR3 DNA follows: TGTGCCAGCAGTAGTCCCGGGACTGAAGCTTTCTTT. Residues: CASSSPGTEAFF.

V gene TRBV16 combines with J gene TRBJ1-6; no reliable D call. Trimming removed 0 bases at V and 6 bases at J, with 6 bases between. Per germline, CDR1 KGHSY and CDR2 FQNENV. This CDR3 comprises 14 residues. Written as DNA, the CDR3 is TGTGCCAGCAGCCAATCCAATCGTAATTCACCCCTCCACTTT. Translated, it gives CASSQSNRNSPLHF.

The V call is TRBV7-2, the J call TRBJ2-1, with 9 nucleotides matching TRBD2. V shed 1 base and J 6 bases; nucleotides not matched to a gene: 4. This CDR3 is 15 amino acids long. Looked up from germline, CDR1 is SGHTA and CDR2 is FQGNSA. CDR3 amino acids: CASSLEAGGVNEQFF. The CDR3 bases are TGTGCCAGCAGCTTAGAGGCGGGAGGGGTCAATGAGCAGTTCTTC.

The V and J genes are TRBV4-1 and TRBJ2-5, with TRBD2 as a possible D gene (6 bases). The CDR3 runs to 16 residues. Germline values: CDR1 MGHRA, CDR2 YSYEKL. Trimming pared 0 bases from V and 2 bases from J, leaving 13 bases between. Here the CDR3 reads CASSQDPPSAQETQYF. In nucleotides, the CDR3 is TGCGCCAGCAGCCAAGATCCCCCTAGCGCACAAGAGACCCAGTACTTC.

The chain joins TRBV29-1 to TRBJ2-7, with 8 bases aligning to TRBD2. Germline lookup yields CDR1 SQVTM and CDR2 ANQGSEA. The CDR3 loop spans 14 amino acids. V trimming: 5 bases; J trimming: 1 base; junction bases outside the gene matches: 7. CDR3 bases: TGCAGCGTTAAAAGCGGGAGTTTGTCCTACGAGCAGTACTTC. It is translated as CSVKSGSLSYEQYF.

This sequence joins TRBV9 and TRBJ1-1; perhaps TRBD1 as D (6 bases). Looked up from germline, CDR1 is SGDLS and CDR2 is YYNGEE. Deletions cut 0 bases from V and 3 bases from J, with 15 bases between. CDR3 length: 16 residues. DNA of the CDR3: TGTGCCAGCAGCGTAGGCCTCCGGGACATTGACACTGAAGCTTTCTTT. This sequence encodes CASSVGLRDIDTEAFF.

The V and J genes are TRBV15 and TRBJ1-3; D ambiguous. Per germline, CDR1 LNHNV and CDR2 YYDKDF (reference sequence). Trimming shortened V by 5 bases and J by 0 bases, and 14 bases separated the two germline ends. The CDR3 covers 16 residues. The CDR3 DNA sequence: TGTGCCACCAGCGGGCGGCTACCCGGCTCTGGAAACACCATATATTTT. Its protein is CATSGRLPGSGNTIYF.

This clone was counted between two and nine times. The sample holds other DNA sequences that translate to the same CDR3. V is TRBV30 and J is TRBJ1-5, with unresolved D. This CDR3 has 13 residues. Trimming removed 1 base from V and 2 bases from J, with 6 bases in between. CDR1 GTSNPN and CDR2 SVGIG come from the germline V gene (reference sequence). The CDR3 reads CAWSGAGNQPQHF. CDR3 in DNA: TGTGCCTGGAGTGGGGCTGGCAATCAGCCCCAGCATTTT.

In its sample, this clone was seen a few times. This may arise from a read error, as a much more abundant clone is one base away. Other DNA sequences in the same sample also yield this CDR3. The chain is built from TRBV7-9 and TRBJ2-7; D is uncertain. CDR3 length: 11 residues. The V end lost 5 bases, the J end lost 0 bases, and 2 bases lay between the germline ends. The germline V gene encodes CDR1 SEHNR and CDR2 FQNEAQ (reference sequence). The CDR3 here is CASSPSYEQYF. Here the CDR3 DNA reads TGTGCCAGCAGCCCCTCCTACGAGCAGTACTTC.

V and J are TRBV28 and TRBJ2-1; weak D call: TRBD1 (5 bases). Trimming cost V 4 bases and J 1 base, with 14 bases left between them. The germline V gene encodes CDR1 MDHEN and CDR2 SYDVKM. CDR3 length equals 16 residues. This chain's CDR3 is CASSSPQGGSYNEQFF. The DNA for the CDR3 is TGTGCCAGCAGTTCGCCCCAGGGTGGGTCCTACAATGAGCAGTTCTTC.

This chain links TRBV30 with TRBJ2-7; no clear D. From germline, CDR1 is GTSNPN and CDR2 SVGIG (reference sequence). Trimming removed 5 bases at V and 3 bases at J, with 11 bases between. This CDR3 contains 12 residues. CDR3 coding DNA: TGTGCCTGGGCGGCAGGATTCTACGAGCAGTACTTC. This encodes CAWAAGFYEQYF.

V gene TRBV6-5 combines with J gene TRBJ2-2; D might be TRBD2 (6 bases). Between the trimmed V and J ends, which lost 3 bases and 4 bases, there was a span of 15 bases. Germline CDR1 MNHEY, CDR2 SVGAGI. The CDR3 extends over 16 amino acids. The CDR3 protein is CASSYGTRPSTGELFF. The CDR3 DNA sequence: TGTGCCAGCAGTTATGGGACTCGCCCGAGCACCGGGGAGCTGTTTTTT.

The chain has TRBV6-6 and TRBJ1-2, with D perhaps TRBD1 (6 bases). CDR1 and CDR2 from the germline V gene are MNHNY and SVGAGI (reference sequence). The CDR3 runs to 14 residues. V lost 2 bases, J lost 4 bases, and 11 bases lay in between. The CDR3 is CASSYKGVSYGYTF. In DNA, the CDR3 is TGTGCCAGCAGTTACAAGGGGGTGAGCTATGGCTACACCTTC.

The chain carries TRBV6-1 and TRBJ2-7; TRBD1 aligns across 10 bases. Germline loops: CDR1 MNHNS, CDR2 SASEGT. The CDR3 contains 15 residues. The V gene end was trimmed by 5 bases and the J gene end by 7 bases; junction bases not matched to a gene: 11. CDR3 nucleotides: TGTGCCAGCAGTTCCGCGACAGGGGGCGTTAGGGAGCAGTACTTC. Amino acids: CASSSATGGVREQYF.

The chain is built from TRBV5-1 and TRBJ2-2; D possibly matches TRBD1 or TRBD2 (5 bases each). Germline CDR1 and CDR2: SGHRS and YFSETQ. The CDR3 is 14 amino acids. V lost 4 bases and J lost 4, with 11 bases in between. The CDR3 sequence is CASSRGGTTGELFF. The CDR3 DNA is TGCGCCAGCAGCCGGGGCGGCACCACCGGGGAGCTGTTTTTT.

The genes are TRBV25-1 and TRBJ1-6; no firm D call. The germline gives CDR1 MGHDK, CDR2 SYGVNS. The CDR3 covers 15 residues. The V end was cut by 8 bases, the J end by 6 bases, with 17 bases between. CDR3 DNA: TGTGCCAGCTCCACTACCGCATCGGGTAATTCACCCCTCCACTTT. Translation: CASSTTASGNSPLHF.

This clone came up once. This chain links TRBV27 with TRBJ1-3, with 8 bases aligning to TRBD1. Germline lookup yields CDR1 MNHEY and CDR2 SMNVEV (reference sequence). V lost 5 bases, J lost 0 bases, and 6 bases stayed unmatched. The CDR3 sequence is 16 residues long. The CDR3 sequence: CASSGQGQLSGNTIYF. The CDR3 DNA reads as TGTGCCAGCAGTGGACAGGGCCAACTCTCTGGAAACACCATATATTTT.

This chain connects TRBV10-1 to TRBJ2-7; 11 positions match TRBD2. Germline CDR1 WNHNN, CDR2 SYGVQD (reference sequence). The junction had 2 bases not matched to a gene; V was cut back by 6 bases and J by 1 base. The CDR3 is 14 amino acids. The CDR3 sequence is CASRGTSGSYEQYF. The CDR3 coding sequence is TGCGCCAGCAGGGGGACTAGCGGTTCCTACGAGCAGTACTTC.

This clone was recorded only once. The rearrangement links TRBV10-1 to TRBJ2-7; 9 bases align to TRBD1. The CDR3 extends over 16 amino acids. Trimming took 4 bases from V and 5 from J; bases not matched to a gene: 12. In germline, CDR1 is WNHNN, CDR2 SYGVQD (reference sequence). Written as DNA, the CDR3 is TGCGCCAGCAGTGTCGCGGGGACAGGGAAGACCCACGAGCAGTACTTC. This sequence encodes CASSVAGTGKTHEQYF.